The T cell receptor (beta chain) described here comes from a study of naive and memory T cell subsets listed by TCRdb under 2017. Regarding the research as a whole: According to the figure summarizing the samples, there were 10 blood donors, 7 tuberculin skin test biopsies and 3 saline control biopsies. PCR2 was typically a SYBR Green qPCR stopped at a set threshold; low-input samples could instead use end-point PCR (approximately 6 cycles).

Results the study describes overall, beyond this receptor: The RNA-based method was acknowledged as potentially sensitive to TCR transcript changes with T cell activation and differentiation.

A robust, sensitive protocol for the amplification, sequencing and analysis of TCRs was described in the study, in which 3' ligation of a UMI-containing oligonucleotide to TCR cDNA was used. For whole blood analysis, roughly 2.5 ml of peripheral blood was drawn from adult healthy volunteers into Tempus tubes, and RNA was extracted according to the manufacturer's instructions. Total RNA was used without cell sorting and was treated with RQ1 DNase before reverse transcription, with a target input of roughly 1 to 1000 ng. Libraries were prepared from skin biopsies and whole blood so that pipeline robustness could be tested in samples in which T cells form a minority population. Preparation of the library involved 5' RACE. The ligated cDNA was amplified in four rounds of PCR with nested alpha and beta constant region primers together with the SP2 primer. For the blood and skin samples, TCR RNA was reverse transcribed with SuperScript IV using primers for the alpha and beta constant regions. An oligonucleotide carrying the Illumina SP2 primer and a UMI was ligated to the cDNA 3' end using T4 RNA ligase 1. The 12-nucleotide UMI consisted of two random hexamers with an eight-base spacer between the hexamers to prevent hairpin formation. From the second PCR onward, TCR alpha and beta chain libraries were processed separately and dual indexed for multiplexing. After pooling, the indexed libraries were analyzed by capillary electrophoresis and sequenced on either an Illumina MiSeq or NextSeq. PhiX DNA at roughly 4.5-7% was added to the libraries to raise base diversity and improve cluster recognition. Under the source paper's analysis protocol: Demultiplexor extracted UMIs from read 2, combined them with read 1 TCR sequence, and split reads by sample indices. V and J genes and V-J junctions were identified by Decombinator, which gave every TCR a five-part identifier that included V and J deletions. UMIs were used by Collapsinator to correct sequencing errors and PCR amplification heterogeneity, so that a UMI-based abundance was obtained for each TCR. CDR3Translator turned identifiers into nucleotide sequence, translated that sequence into amino acids, and pulled out CDR3 regions based on terminal motifs. After normalization to the amount of input RNA, the error-corrected alpha and beta TCR counts from blood and from skin were compared. The public reads were reanalyzed by TCRdb: fastp trimming at Q25, MiXCR alignment, in-frame beta chains only. When rows share a CDR3 protein, they turn into one entry using the most common DNA and genes. TCRdb, not the authors, supplied the V and J calls. Within this sample are about 32,000 distinct CDR3 sequences, with around 15% of them counted one time only. 2.6% of the sample lies in the top ten.

On this clonotype: No antigen is known for it. Per-nucleotide qualities are absent, and no much larger clonotype sits a single base away.

The receptor was derived from a female donor in good health.

The CDR3 loop reads CSVKPSSGNTIYF. The sequenced DNA: TGCAGCGTTAAGCCGAGCTCTGGAAACACCATATATTTT. The V and J genes are TRBV29-1 and TRBJ1-3, with the D gene call left open. The germline V gene sets CDR1 to SQVTM and CDR2 to ANQGSEA. V was cut back by 5 bases and J by 0 bases, leaving a gap of 8 bases between them. CDR3 length: 13 amino acids, cysteine to phenylalanine. CDR3 DNA is the only sequence kept; it has 39 bases, read in frame from the first base.